A single TCR beta chain is shown here with its context. Its antigen is not known. Measured with immunoSEQ multiplex PCR; TCRdb has only the in-frame clones, and not every one. This table holds tens of thousands of clones, about 95% found once. The data were taken from a study of cytomegalovirus exposure and HLA in healthy donors. Study-level information: Both the 120 or so validation repertoires and the approximately 700 first-cohort repertoires used the same platform, as reported by a later analysis.

Overall study results and limits: A later analysis found first-cohort TCR clusters tended to co-occur in the 120 or so validation repertoires. The study designated 150 or so TCR beta chains cytomegalovirus-associated.

This CDR3 has 15 amino acids. From germline, CDR1 is MDHEN and CDR2 SYDVKM. Trimming took off 3 bases at V and 4 bases at J, with 12 bases between the two ends. Sequencing was carried out using PBMCs. The chain carries TRBV28 and TRBJ2-2, with D possibly TRBD1 on 6 matching bases. The sequence came from a woman between 18 and 29 years old in good health and CMV-seronegative. CDR3 nucleotides: TGTGCCAGCAGTTTTGTTCCCAGGGGCACCGGGGAGCTGTTTTTT. Amino acids: CASSFVPRGTGELFF.